This TCR beta chain appears in the sequencing data of a study of glioma-infiltrating T cells after dendritic cell vaccination. Turning to the study itself: Patients had newly diagnosed or recurrent glioblastoma and received dendritic cell vaccines. Three intradermal dendritic cell vaccine injections were given every two weeks. Monocyte-derived dendritic cells, cultured approximately 7 days with IL-4 and GM-CSF, were pulsed with autologous tumor lysate. Study-level results: Only a small number of patients had complete blood and tumor samples.

Here immunoSEQ multiplex PCR was the method, and the copy in TCRdb shows in-frame clones only, minus some. The sample contains roughly 56,000 clones, over 75% of which appear only once. Trimming left V 6 bases short and J 10 bases short, with 18 bases between. The CDR3 covers 13 residues. Germline V gene data show CDR1 as SGHAT and CDR2 as FQNNGV. Turning to this clone: Antigen: not known.

Time point indicated: after dendritic cell vaccination, including at tumor progression/relapse. The clonotype originates from a human donor with glioblastoma. The chain uses TRBV11-2 and TRBJ1-1, with D maybe TRBD1 (5 bases). The specimen was blood, collected after dendritic cell vaccination. For the CDR3, the DNA is TGTGCCAGCAGTTCTAATCAGGGAGGTCGAGCTTTCTTT. It is translated as CASSSNQGGRAFF.